The rows below give T cell receptor beta chains drawn from one sample of a study of Graves' ophthalmopathy and Graves' hyperthyroidism. TCRdb reprocessed the multiplex PCR reads via MiXCR and lists one record per CDR3 protein. Altogether about 370,000 distinct CDR3 sequences are present, about 18% being singletons, with the ten largest covering approximately 2.4%. Sequencing was performed on peripheral blood. Source of these receptors: an adult woman with stable Graves' hyperthyroidism. Both conserved end residues are part of each CDR3. Fields, in order: D gene, clone size, V gene, J gene, CDR3 DNA, CDR3 protein. D genes are given only for firm matches. Size values are once, few and many counts, or a class for expanded clones, and some rows have none.

>-|many|TRBV29-1|TRBJ2-5
TGCAGCGTTGGGGGCGCAGAGACCCAGTACTTC
CSVGGAETQYF
>TRBD2|few|TRBV4-3|TRBJ2-2
TGCGCCAGCAGCCAAGATACAGGCACTAGCGGGAAGTGGGAGCTGTTTTTT
CASSQDTGTSGKWELFF
>TRBD1|many|TRBV20-1|TRBJ1-1
TGCAGTGCTAGGGCGGACAGGGCGGGCACTGAAGCTTTCTTT
CSARADRAGTEAFF
>-|many|TRBV28|TRBJ2-7
TGTGCCAGCAGCAGGACATCCCCGGGGGAGCAGTACTTC
CASSRTSPGEQYF
>TRBD1|many|TRBV20-1|TRBJ1-2
TGCAGTGCTAGAGACCCGACAGGGGGCAACTATGGCTACACCTTC
CSARDPTGGNYGYTF
>TRBD1|many|TRBV19|TRBJ1-1
TGTGCCAGTAGGACCGGGACAGGGGTCACTGAAGCTTTCTTT
CASRTGTGVTEAFF
>TRBD1|many|TRBV28|TRBJ2-5
TGTGCCAGCAGTCCCACTCGGGACAGGCATAAAGAGACCCAGTACTTC
CASSPTRDRHKETQYF
>-|many|TRBV27|TRBJ1-2
TGTGCCAGCAGTAATAGGCCAGGGGTCGGCTATGGCTACACCTTC
CASSNRPGVGYGYTF
>TRBD2|-|TRBV4-3|TRBJ2-7
TGCGCCAGCAGCCAAGGGATAGCGGGACAAGGCTACGAGCAGTACTTC
CASSQGIAGQGYEQYF
>-|-|TRBV6-5|TRBJ1-5
TGTGCCAGCAGTTCTCGGGTTAACAATCAGCCTCAGCATTTT
CASSSRVNNQPQHF
>-|many|TRBV12-5|TRBJ2-2
TGTGCTAGTGGTTTGGTAGTCGCGGGGAACACCGGGGAGCTGTTTTTT
CASGLVVAGNTGELFF
>-|many|TRBV5-6|TRBJ2-7
TGTGCCAGCAGCTTAGGGTCTCCCCGCGAGCAGTACTTC
CASSLGSPREQYF
>TRBD2|many|TRBV20-1|TRBJ2-5
TGCAGTGGTGGGCTAGCGGGAAAAGGGGAGACCCAGTACTTC
CSGGLAGKGETQYF
>TRBD2|many|TRBV6-2/TRBV6-3|TRBJ2-5
TGTGCCAGCAGTTACGTAGCGGGGGGCGCCGAGACCCAGTACTTC
CASSYVAGGAETQYF
>-|-|TRBV2|TRBJ2-5
TGTGCCAGCAGCCAGGGGTTCGAGACCAAGTACTTC
CASSQGFETKYF
>TRBD2|many|TRBV6-2/TRBV6-3|TRBJ2-4
TGTGCCAGCAGTCCCTCGAGCGGGAGGGGAGCTGTATCCAAAAACATTCAGTACTTC
CASSPSSGRGAVSKNIQYF
>-|many|TRBV2|TRBJ2-2
TGTGCCAGCAGGTCAGAAGGCAGGGCCGGGGAGCTGTTTTTT
CASRSEGRAGELFF
>-|many|TRBV7-2|TRBJ2-5
TGTGCCAGCAGCCCCCAGAGAGAGACCCAGTACTTC
CASSPQRETQYF
>TRBD1|many|TRBV30|TRBJ2-7
TGTGCCAGCGACAGGGAAGGATCGGCAGAGCAGTACTTC
CASDREGSAEQYF
>TRBD1|many|TRBV9|TRBJ1-2
TGTGCCAGCAGCGATCGGACAGGGCCATATGGCTACACCTTC
CASSDRTGPYGYTF
>-|many|TRBV27|TRBJ1-6
TGTGCCGGCAGTTACAACAGGGTGGTTTCACCCCTCCACTTT
CAGSYNRVVSPLHF
>-|many|TRBV29-1|TRBJ1-1
TGCAGCGTTGTCAAGGGGATCAACACTGAAGCTTTCTTT
CSVVKGINTEAFF
>-|many|TRBV5-1|TRBJ1-1
TGCGCCAGCAGCTTGTTCAAAAACACTGAAGCTTTCTTT
CASSLFKNTEAFF
>-|many|TRBV28|TRBJ2-7
TGTGCCAGCATGGCGAGGGTACTGTACGAGCAGTACTTC
CASMARVLYEQYF
>TRBD1|-|TRBV7-7|TRBJ2-7
TGTGCCAGCAGCCCCGGGGCAGGGGGCCAGGGGGAGCAGTACTTC
CASSPGAGGQGEQYF
>-|-|TRBV2|TRBJ2-3
TGTGCCAGCAGCGCCAGCGGGCCAGATACGCAGTATTTT
CASSASGPDTQYF
>-|many|TRBV7-2|TRBJ2-7
TGTGCCAGCAGCTGGGGACGCTACTACGAGCAGTACTTC
CASSWGRYYEQYF
>TRBD1|many|TRBV9|TRBJ1-3
TGTGCCAGCAGTCAAAGGACAGGGCCTGGAAACACCATATATTTT
CASSQRTGPGNTIYF
>-|few|TRBV5-1|TRBJ2-4
TGCGCCAGCAGCTTGGTATCCAGGGGCTGGGGCAAAAACATTCAGTACTTC
CASSLVSRGWGKNIQYF
>TRBD2|few|TRBV4-2|TRBJ2-7
TGTGCCAGCAGCCCGGTGGGGAGGGCGGGAGACTACGAGCAGTACTTC
CASSPVGRAGDYEQYF
>TRBD1|-|TRBV6-1|TRBJ2-3
TGTGCCAGCAGAACGGACAGGGGTCTTAATCAGCCCCAGTATTTT
CASRTDRGLNQPQYF
>-|-|TRBV5-1|TRBJ2-6
TGCGCCAGCAGCTTGGAAGGGAGTCCTGGGGCCAACGTCCTGACTTTC
CASSLEGSPGANVLTF
>-|many|TRBV3-1|TRBJ1-3
TGTGCCAGCAGCCAAGATGGGGCGAGTGGAAACACCATATATTTT
CASSQDGASGNTIYF
>-|-|TRBV7-9|TRBJ1-2
TGTGCCAGCAGCCGCCGGGACCCCGGACGGGGCTACACCTTC
CASSRRDPGRGYTF
>TRBD2|many|TRBV11-2|TRBJ2-5
TGTGCCAGCAGCAACGGGACTAGCGCCTATTTGTACCAAGAGACCCAGTACTTC
CASSNGTSAYLYQETQYF
>-|once|TRBV6-1|TRBJ2-5
TGTGCCAGCAGCCAAGGGGGGCGCCAAGAGACCCAGGACTTC
CASSQGGRQETQDF
>TRBD2|many|TRBV4-3|TRBJ2-5
TGCGCCAGCAGCCAAGATCACGTTTACGGCGGGGAGGGGCAAGAGACCCAGTACTTC
CASSQDHVYGGEGQETQYF
>TRBD1|many|TRBV19|TRBJ2-7
TGTGCCAGCGCGAGACAGGGGACCGTCGAGCAGTACTTC
CASARQGTVEQYF
>-|many|TRBV4-1|TRBJ2-7
TGCGCCAGCAGCCCAGAAGTCCTTTATTCCTACGAGCAGTACTTC
CASSPEVLYSYEQYF
>TRBD2|many|TRBV28|TRBJ2-5
TGTGCCAGCAGTATACCAGTCGGGGGGTTTTTGGAGACCCAGTACTTC
CASSIPVGGFLETQYF
>-|many|TRBV29-1|TRBJ1-2
TGCAGCGTTGTCCAGGGAGGAGTACCTGGCTACACCTTC
CSVVQGGVPGYTF
>-|-|TRBV5-1|TRBJ2-7
TGCGCCAGCAGCTTAGGGCGGCCCGCCTCCTACGAGCAGTACTTC
CASSLGRPASYEQYF
>TRBD2|once|TRBV12-3/TRBV12-4|TRBJ2-5
TGTGCCAGCACCCCTACTAGCGGGAGGGCCTTTGAGACCCAGTACTTC
CASTPTSGRAFETQYF
>-|many|TRBV20-1|TRBJ1-5
TGCAGTGCCTCCTATAGCAATCAGCCCCAGCATTTT
CSASYSNQPQHF
>-|many|TRBV28|TRBJ1-2
TGTGCCAGCAGTCCCCCAGGCCGGGGCTATGGCTACACCTTC
CASSPPGRGYGYTF
>TRBD2|many|TRBV15|TRBJ2-2
TGTGCCACCAGCAGAGATGAGAGACTAGCGGGGAACACCGGGGAGCTGTTTTTT
CATSRDERLAGNTGELFF
>TRBD1|many|TRBV4-2|TRBJ2-6
TGTGCCAGCAGCACCGGACAGGGGGCGCATGGGGCCAACGTCCTGACTTTC
CASSTGQGAHGANVLTF
>-|few|TRBV4-1|TRBJ1-5
TGCGCCAGCAGCCAAGAGGGCTCGCTTTATAGCAATCAGCCCCAGCATTTT
CASSQEGSLYSNQPQHF
>-|many|TRBV12-3/TRBV12-4|TRBJ1-5
TGTGCCAGCAGTTTAGGGTCTTGGAGGGGCAATCAGCCCCAGCATTTT
CASSLGSWRGNQPQHF
>-|many|TRBV10-3|TRBJ2-7
TGTGCCATCAGTTTATTCTCGATACCCCCTTACGAGCAGTACTTC
CAISLFSIPPYEQYF
>TRBD1|-|TRBV12-3/TRBV12-4|TRBJ1-2
TGTGCCAGCAGCCTGGGACAGGGGAGGAATGGCTACACCTTC
CASSLGQGRNGYTF
>-|few|TRBV19|TRBJ1-1
TGTGCCAGTAGTATCCGCCAGCCCACTATGGGCACTGAAGCTTTCTTT
CASSIRQPTMGTEAFF
>-|many|TRBV2|TRBJ2-7
TGTGCCAGCAGCCGGACGCAAATGGGAGCCGTAACCCACGAGCAGTACTTC
CASSRTQMGAVTHEQYF
>TRBD1|-|TRBV27|TRBJ1-2
TGTGCCAGCAGTTTAATGGGAGGGACAGGGAAAGGCTACACCTTC
CASSLMGGTGKGYTF
>-|many|TRBV4-2|TRBJ1-5
TGTGCCAGCAGCCAAGATGGGACGCATCAGCCCCAGCATTTT
CASSQDGTHQPQHF
>-|few|TRBV18|TRBJ2-2
TGTGCCAGCTCACCACCGGGGGCGAACACCGGGGAGCTGTTTTTT
CASSPPGANTGELFF
>-|-|TRBV18|TRBJ2-5
TGTGCCAGCTCATTCGACGTACGCGGGGAGACCCAGTACTTC
CASSFDVRGETQYF